This T cell receptor (beta chain) was profiled in a study of T cells in Graves' hyperthyroidism and ophthalmopathy. V lost 4 bases and J lost 4, with 11 bases in between. The CDR3 is 13 amino acids. Germline CDR1 SEHNR, CDR2 FQNEAQ (reference sequence). This clonotype occurred many times. RNA transcripts served as the template for amplifying TCR beta CDR3 regions. The HTBI primer set served for first-round RT-PCR of the TCR CDR3. TCRdb processed the multiplex PCR reads anew with MiXCR; each CDR3 protein has one entry. In the table there are 700,000 to 950,000 distinct CDR3 sequences, 30% to 40% of which are singletons.

The chain employs TRBV7-9 and TRBJ2-7; D is unclear. Sequencing was performed on blood. The TCR originated in a woman aged 40-49 years with Graves' hyperthyroidism. This CDR3 is CASSYHGAYEQYF. The DNA for the CDR3 is TGTGCCAGCAGCTACCATGGTGCGTACGAGCAGTACTTC.